This is a list of T cell receptor beta chains from one sample in a study of OX40 agonist ivuxolimab in advanced cancers. Data came from immunoSEQ multiplex PCR; TCRdb stores just in-frame clones and leaves some out. This table has 65,000 to 95,000 clones, roughly 88% appearing once. Sample: CD4+ or CD8+ T cells sorted from blood, taken in a trial of the OX40 agonist ivuxolimab. The receptors were gathered from an adult with an advanced solid tumor such as melanoma, head and neck, liver or kidney cancer. The CDR3 runs from the conserved cysteine through the conserved F or W. The D gene is left open where the match is weak. Expanded clones are given a class, and other clones once, few, many or no size at all.

TRBJ2-1 TRBV6-5 15 . . TGTGCCAGCAGACCCGGGACAATTGGGATGGATGAGCAGTTCTTC CASRPGTIGMDEQFF
TRBJ2-2 TRBV5-6 14 . . TGTGCCAGCAGCGGGGGACCGATCACCGGGGAGCTGTTTTTT CASSGGPITGELFF
TRBJ2-5 TRBV7-2 15 . . TGTGCCAGCAGCTTCGTGTTGGGAGAACAAGAGACCCAGTACTTC CASSFVLGEQETQYF
TRBJ2-1 TRBV27 15 . . TGTGCCAGCAGTCCAAGGGGGGAGGGCCTAAATGAGCAGTTCTTC CASSPRGEGLNEQFF
TRBJ2-1 TRBV5-1 14 TRBD2 . TGCGCCAGCAGCTTGGCGGGAGCGGGAGGAGAGCAGTTCTTC CASSLAGAGGEQFF
TRBJ2-5 TRBV18 13 TRBD1 . TGTGCCAGCTCACCGGGGACAGTAGAGACCCAGTACTTC CASSPGTVETQYF
TRBJ1-1 TRBV7-2 13 . . TGTGCCAGCAGCCGACAGGAGAACACTGAAGCTTTCTTT CASSRQENTEAFF
TRBJ2-1 TRBV28 12 . . TGTGCCAGCAGTTTAACGAGAAATGAGCAGTTCTTC CASSLTRNEQFF
TRBJ1-5 TRBV21-1 18 . . TGTGCCAGCAGCAATCCCCCTCGACGCAGGGGACTCGGTCAGCCCCAGCATTTT CASSNPPRRRGLGQPQHF
TRBJ2-7 TRBV27 14 . . TGTGCCAGCAGTCAGAACGTTGGCTCCTACGAGCAGTACTTC CASSQNVGSYEQYF
TRBJ1-5 TRBV6-1 14 . . TGTGCCAGCCGCTCGTTTCTTGGCAATCAGCCCCAGCATTTT CASRSFLGNQPQHF
TRBJ2-7 TRBV19 15 TRBD1 . TGTGCCAGTAGAGGGACCGGGACAGAGGCCTACGAGCAGTACTTC CASRGTGTEAYEQYF
TRBJ1-1 TRBV5-1 12 . once TGCGCCAGCAGACGGGAGAACACTGAAGCTTTCTTT CASRRENTEAFF
TRBJ1-2 TRBV6-5 15 TRBD1 . TGTGCCAGCAGTTACTCCGGCAGGGGGAACTATGGCTACACCTTC CASSYSGRGNYGYTF
TRBJ1-2 TRBV6-1 13 . . TGTGCCAGCAGTGAATCGAATGTCTATGGCTACACCTTC CASSESNVYGYTF
TRBJ1-4 TRBV11-3 12 . . TGTGCCAGCAGCTTAGGTTCGGCAACAGGGTTTTTT CASSLGSATGFF
TRBJ2-7 TRBV2 12 TRBD2 . TGTGCCAGCAGCGCGGGGGGCTACGAGCAGTACTTC CASSAGGYEQYF
TRBJ2-3 TRBV27 15 . . TGTGCCAGCAGTCCCGAGGCGGCTAGCACAGATACGCAGTATTTT CASSPEAASTDTQYF
TRBJ2-1 TRBV27 16 TRBD2 . TGTGCCAGCAGTTTAAGATTACAGCGGGAGGGCTCGGTTCAGTTCTTC CASSLRLQREGSVQFF
TRBJ2-2 TRBV5-1 14 . . TGCGCCAGCAGCCCGGTAGGGGTCCCTGGGGAGCTGTTTTTT CASSPVGVPGELFF
TRBJ1-5 TRBV7-9 14 . . TGTGCCAGCAGCACTTCGGACGGAACTCAGCCCCAGCATTTT CASSTSDGTQPQHF
TRBJ2-7 TRBV7-9 14 . once TGTGCCAGCAGCTTAATAGGGTCCGCCTACGAGCAGTACTTC CASSLIGSAYEQYF
TRBJ2-7 TRBV2 14 . . TGTGCCAGCAGGACGGGACAGGGCGGGGGGGAGCAGTACTTC CASRTGQGGGEQYF
TRBJ2-5 TRBV7-2 13 . . TGTGCCAGCAGCGTGGGACAACAAGAGACCCAGTACTTC CASSVGQQETQYF
TRBJ1-3 TRBV28 14 . . TGTGCCAGCAGTTTGGGGCTCTCTGGAAACACCATATATTTT CASSLGLSGNTIYF
TRBJ2-1 TRBV5-1 18 TRBD2 . TGCGCCAGCAGCTTCCTAGCGGGAGGCCATAGCTCCTACAATGAGCAGTTCTTC CASSFLAGGHSSYNEQFF
TRBJ2-2 TRBV4-3 15 . . TGCGCCAGCAGCCGGGACGACAGGAGGTACGGGGAGCTGTTTTTT CASSRDDRRYGELFF
TRBJ1-1 TRBV18 15 . . TGTGCCAGCTCACCGTTGGGCGAGGGGAACACTGAAGCTTTCTTT CASSPLGEGNTEAFF
TRBJ2-7 TRBV19 14 . . TGTGCCAGTAGTCCCCGGGTGAGCTCCTACGAGCAGTACTTC CASSPRVSSYEQYF
TRBJ2-3 TRBV27 15 . once TGTGCCAGCAGACCTTTGGGAAGAGGCACAGATACGCAGTATTTT CASRPLGRGTDTQYF
TRBJ2-5 TRBV2 14 . . TGTGCCAGCAAGTCTAGCGTAAACCAAGAGACCCAGTACTTC CASKSSVNQETQYF
TRBJ1-5 TRBV28 15 . . TGTGCCAGCAGGCCGGACAGCTCCATTAATCAGCCCCAGCATTTT CASRPDSSINQPQHF
TRBJ1-5 TRBV5-6 13 . once TGTGCCAGCAGCTGGGGGGGAGGGCAGCCCCAGCATTTT CASSWGGGQPQHF
TRBJ1-4 TRBV9 15 . . TGTGCCAGCAGCACCACGACGGGAACTAATGAAAAACTGTTTTTT CASSTTTGTNEKLFF
TRBJ2-7 TRBV2 17 TRBD1 . TGTGCCAGCAGCGCTGGGGTCGACAGGGGGAGGACCTACGAGCAGTACTTC CASSAGVDRGRTYEQYF
TRBJ1-2 TRBV7-2 14 . . TGTGCCAGCAGCTTAGGCGGGCTGTTCTATGGCTACACCTTC CASSLGGLFYGYTF
TRBJ1-2 TRBV20-1 11 . . TGCAGCCCCGGTTCTGGCTATGGCTACACCTTC CSPGSGYGYTF
TRBJ1-1 TRBV5-1 14 . . TGCGCCAGCACTTCCGAGGAGGGGCCTACTGAAGCTTTCTTT CASTSEEGPTEAFF
TRBJ1-2 TRBV7-2 16 . . TGTGCCAGCAGCCCCAGTTTGGGGGAGACTAACTATGGCTACACCTTC CASSPSLGETNYGYTF
TRBJ2-1 TRBV7-9 16 TRBD2 medium-sized TGTGCCAGCAGCTTCTCTAGCGGGACTGGGGGCAATGAGCAGTTCTTC CASSFSSGTGGNEQFF
TRBJ1-4 TRBV20-1 11 . . TGCAGTGCGCCACAGAGAGAGAAACTGTTTTTT CSAPQREKLFF
TRBJ2-3 TRBV9 15 TRBD2 . TGTGCCAGCAGCCCCCGCAGCGGGAGTACAGATACGCAGTATTTT CASSPRSGSTDTQYF